One sample yielded the 17 T cell receptor beta chains listed below, sequenced in a study of T cell responses to AZD1222 COVID-19 vaccine (dated by TCRdb to the early 2020s). Library preparation employed the immunoSEQ multiplex PCR assay. Here the immuneACCESS table is served through TCRdb, limited to in-frame sequences with V and J called. Missing clones are a known gap in these copies; in checked studies unresolved V genes cover under half, and the rest lacks a known reason. The sample yields about 50,000 clones; over 70% were counted once. The top ten clones comprise about 15% of the sample. What this sample's time point label stands for: baseline before first vaccination. The specimen comprised peripheral blood, sampled on day 0 of AZD1222 vaccination. These receptors all come from an adult in good health.

This clone was found once. The CDR3 here is CASNQGGEQYF. In nucleotides, the CDR3 is TGTGCCAGCAACCAGGGTGGCGAGCAGTACTTC. The chain employs TRBV6-5 and TRBJ2-7, with D perhaps TRBD1 (5 bases). The ends were cut back, 7 bases at V and 6 bases at J, with 10 bases in the middle. The CDR3 loop spans 11 amino acids. Germline V gene sequence: CDR1 MNHEY, CDR2 SVGAGI.

J is TRBJ2-2 and V is TRBV6-5; D gene ambiguous. V lost 6 bases and J lost 3, with 11 bases in between. Germline values: CDR1 MNHEY, CDR2 SVGAGI. The CDR3 spans 14 residues. CDR3 sequence (DNA): TGTGCCAGCAGGGACCAACTCTACACCGGGGAGCTGTTTTTT. Amino acid sequence: CASRDQLYTGELFF.

A few counts support this clone. The chain employs TRBV5-1 and TRBJ2-3; the match to TRBD2 covers 13 bases. The CDR3 spans 17 residues. In germline, CDR1 is SGHRS, CDR2 YFSETQ. Trimming removed 2 bases from V and 8 bases from J; junction bases left unmatched: 11. The CDR3 coding sequence is TGCGCCAGCAGCTTAAACGGTAGACTAGCGGGAGGAGGTACGCAGTATTTT. It codes for CASSLNGRLAGGGTQYF. Variable domain in full (rest from reference TRBV5-1 and TRBJ2-3): KAGVTQTPRYLIKTRGQQVTLSCSPISGHRSVSWYQQTPGQGLQFLFEYFSETQRNKGNFPGRFSGRQFSNSRSEMNVSTLELGDSALYLCASSLNGRLAGGGTQYFGPGTRLTVL.

The gene calls are TRBV9 and TRBJ1-1, with D possibly being TRBD1 (6 bases). CDR1 SGDLS and CDR2 YYNGEE come from the germline V gene. CDR3 length: 14 amino acids. Trimming removed 0 bases at V and 4 bases at J, with 10 bases between. CDR3 region: CASSVEEGVTEAFF. The DNA for the CDR3 is TGTGCCAGCAGCGTAGAGGAGGGGGTCACTGAAGCTTTCTTT.

The V call is TRBV4-2, the J call TRBJ1-5; 7 nucleotides match TRBD1. Germline CDR1 LGHNA, CDR2 YNFKEQ. V was pared by 2 bases and J by 8 bases, with 9 bases of the junction left unmatched. This CDR3 region has 15 residues. The CDR3 DNA reads as TGTGCCAGCAGCCAAACGACAGGGAAGACGGAGCCCCAGCATTTT. Translating gives CASSQTTGKTEPQHF.

The rearrangement joins TRBV12-3 or TRBV12-4 to TRBJ1-1; 8 bases are shared with TRBD1. The CDR3 consists of 13 residues. V lost 11 bases, J lost 3 bases, and 8 bases stayed unmatched. In DNA, the CDR3 is TGTGCCGCCCTTCAGGGGGCCGACACTGAAGCTTTCTTT. This sequence encodes CAALQGADTEAFF.

The rearrangement uses TRBV4-1 and TRBJ1-5; D gene uncertain. V lost 1 base to trimming and J lost 4 bases, with 17 bases between them. The CDR3 runs 17 residues. CDR1 and CDR2 from the germline V gene are MGHRA and YSYEKL. The CDR3 nucleotides read TGCGCCAGCAGCCAAGTAAATTTGGCAGGTACGAATCAGCCCCAGCATTTT. Translated: CASSQVNLAGTNQPQHF.

The chain uses TRBV24-1 and TRBJ1-2; D not resolved. Germline V gene data show CDR1 as KGHDR and CDR2 as SFDVKD. This CDR3 contains 16 residues. Trimming shortened V by 4 bases and J by 5 bases, and 19 bases separated the two germline ends. The CDR3 bases are TGTGCCACCAGTGACCCCCGGGCTGGGCTACGGTATGGCTACACCTTC. Translation: CATSDPRAGLRYGYTF.

The chain links TRBV27 to TRBJ2-1, with 7 positions matching TRBD2. The CDR3 extends over 13 amino acids. Germline lookup yields CDR1 MNHEY and CDR2 SMNVEV (reference sequence). V lost 8 bases to trimming and J lost 9 bases; unmatched junction nucleotides: 10. The CDR3 nucleotides are TGTGCCAGCCGACTCTTAGCGGGTGGTGAGCAGTTCTTC. Amino acids: CASRLLAGGEQFF.

This rearrangement joins TRBV28 to TRBJ2-3; 9 bases align to TRBD2. Germline values: CDR1 MDHEN, CDR2 SYDVKM. The CDR3 extends over 17 amino acids. V was clipped by 5 bases and J by 5 bases; unmatched bases: 14. In DNA, the CDR3 is TGTGCCAGCAGTCCACTAGGACTAGCGAGCGCCAAAGATACGCAGTATTTT. Protein: CASSPLGLASAKDTQYF.

V and J are TRBV30 and TRBJ1-4, with 8 bases matching TRBD1. Germline CDR1 is GTSNPN and CDR2 is SVGIG (reference sequence). This CDR3 contains 15 residues. V lost 2 bases and J lost 4; bases outside the gene matches: 6. CDR3: CAWSRLTGVNEKLFF. The CDR3 DNA is TGTGCCTGGAGTCGGTTGACAGGGGTTAATGAAAAACTGTTTTTT. Filled out from reference TRBV30 and TRBJ1-4, the complete variable domain reads SQTIHQWPATLVQPVGSPLSLECTVEGTSNPNLYWYRQAAGRGLQLLFYSVGIGQISSEVPQNLSASRPQDRQFILSSKKLLLSDSGFYLCAWSRLTGVNEKLFFGSGTQLSVL.

The genes are TRBV6-5 and TRBJ2-7; a possible D gene is TRBD2 (5 bases). There are 11 residues in the CDR3. The V gene's germline CDR1 is MNHEY and CDR2 SVGAGI. V lost 6 bases to trimming and J lost 5 bases, with 8 bases between them. The CDR3 spells CASSERDEQYF. The CDR3 nucleotides read TGTGCCAGCAGCGAGAGGGACGAGCAGTACTTC.

V gene TRBV3-1 (or the pseudogene TRBV3-2) combines with J gene TRBJ1-2, with TRBD1 identical over 10 bases. Losses at the gene ends were 5 bases for V and 9 bases for J; bases not matched to a gene: 12. Germline V CDR1 and CDR2: LGHDT, YNNKEL (reference sequence). The CDR3 loop spans 15 amino acids. The DNA for the CDR3 is TGTGCCAGCAGCACAAGTGGACAGGGGGTAGGAAGCTACACCTTC. It yields the protein CASSTSGQGVGSYTF.

The chain employs TRBV11-2 and TRBJ2-7; a weak D match, TRBD2 (5 bases). The CDR3 is made up of 15 amino acids. V lost 1 base and J 5 bases, leaving 15 bases between the germline ends. The germline CDR1 and CDR2 sequences are SGHAT and FQNNGV. The CDR3 region is CASSLGDSGSHEQYF. The CDR3 DNA reads TGTGCCAGCAGCTTAGGTGATTCGGGATCCCACGAGCAGTACTTC.

This chain joins TRBV30 and TRBJ2-1; 13 bases map to TRBD2. With 1 base clipped from V and 10 bases from J, the junction kept 7 bases outside the gene matches. CDR3 length: 15 residues. Germline V lookup: CDR1 GTSNPN, CDR2 SVGIG (reference sequence). As DNA, the CDR3 is TGTGCCTGGAGTGAAGGCCCGGGACTAGCGGGAGAGCAGTTCTTC. Translation gives CAWSEGPGLAGEQFF.

The rearrangement joins TRBV2 to TRBJ1-5, with TRBD1 as a possible D gene (6 bases). Trimming left V 6 bases short and J 4 bases short, with 13 bases between. The germline gives CDR1 SNHLY, CDR2 FYNNEI. This CDR3 is 14 amino acids long. The CDR3 sequence: CASRLAGDNQPQHF. The CDR3, as DNA: TGTGCCAGCAGGCTGGCAGGGGATAATCAGCCCCAGCATTTT.

The V call is TRBV15, the J call TRBJ1-4; maybe TRBD1 (5 bases). This CDR3 comprises 13 residues. Looked up from germline, CDR1 is LNHNV and CDR2 is YYDKDF (reference sequence). Deletions cut 4 bases from V and 6 bases from J, with 9 bases between. The CDR3 protein is CATSTGTYEKLFF. The CDR3 DNA follows: TGTGCCACCAGCACCGGGACTTATGAAAAACTGTTTTTT.